These 20 T cell receptor beta chains were all obtained from the same sample, sequenced in a study of blood T cell repertoires in COVID-19. Some clones are missing from TCRdb's copy, which holds only in-frame ones; the method was immunoSEQ multiplex PCR. The sample has around 150,000 clones; 82% are singletons. The sequenced material came from peripheral blood. Receptors were obtained from a middle-aged woman with COVID-19, enrolled during active disease.

The V call is TRBV7-8, the J call TRBJ2-5; no reliable D call. This CDR3 contains 12 residues. In germline, CDR1 is SGHVS, CDR2 FQNEAQ. The germline V and J ends were trimmed by 5 bases and 3 bases, with 7 bases remaining between them. In DNA form, the CDR3 reads TGTGCCAGCAGCCCCACAGAAGAGACCCAGTACTTC. As protein: CASSPTEETQYF. The whole variable domain, remainder taken from reference TRBV7-8 and TRBJ2-5, is GAGVSQSPRYKVAKRGQDVALRCDPISGHVSLFWYQQALGQGPEFLTYFQNEAQLDKSGLPSDRFFAERPEGSVSTLKIQRTQQEDSAVYLCASSPTEETQYFGPGTRLLVL.

This chain joins TRBV4-1 and TRBJ1-1; the D is unclear. Germline loops: CDR1 MGHRA, CDR2 YSYEKL. V was pared by 2 bases and J by 1 base, with 5 bases between. CDR3 size: 13 residues. The CDR3 DNA sequence: TGCGCCAGCAGCCAACAGGAGAACACTGAAGCTTTCTTT. It translates to CASSQQENTEAFF.

CDR3 in DNA: TGTGCCAGTGGGGGGAACCAGCCCCAGCATTTT. It encodes CASGGNQPQHF. The chain recombines TRBV28 with TRBJ1-5, with D perhaps matching TRBD1 (5 bases). The CDR3 is 11 amino acids. V lost 9 bases and J lost 7, with 10 bases in between. CDR1 MDHEN and CDR2 SYDVKM come from the germline V gene.

V is TRBV28 and J is TRBJ2-7; TRBD2 might be the D (6 bases). V lost 4 bases and J 6 bases, leaving 13 bases between the germline ends. CDR3 size: 13 residues. Germline V gene sequence: CDR1 MDHEN, CDR2 SYDVKM. CDR3 in DNA: TGTGCCAGCAGTTCCTCGGGACTGAGCGAGCAGTACTTC. It encodes CASSSSGLSEQYF.

This rearrangement joins TRBV18 to TRBJ1-2; D remains ambiguous. Germline V lookup: CDR1 KGHSH, CDR2 LQKENI. The CDR3 is 13 amino acids. With 5 bases removed from V and 1 base from J, the gap between germline ends came to 8 bases. CDR3 bases: TGTGCCAGCTCAAGAAACAATAACTATGGCTACACCTTC. Its translation: CASSRNNNYGYTF. The whole variable domain, remainder taken from reference TRBV18 and TRBJ1-2, is NAGVMQNPRHLVRRRGQEARLRCSPMKGHSHVYWYRQLPEEGLKFMVYLQKENIIDESGMPKERFSAEFPKEGPSILRIQQVVRGDSAAYFCASSRNNNYGYTFGSGTRLTVV.

This clone was found a few times. The chain joins TRBV6-2 or TRBV6-3 to TRBJ2-6; 8 bases are shared with TRBD1. CDR1 MNHEY and CDR2 SVGEGT come from the germline V gene. CDR3 length equals 16 residues. The junction had 4 bases not matched to a gene; V was cut back by 4 bases and J by 2 bases. In nucleotides, the CDR3 is TGTGCCAGCAGTTCCACAGGGGGGACTGGGGCCAACGTCCTGACTTTC. Translating it yields CASSSTGGTGANVLTF.

At least ten counts were recorded for this clone. The V and J genes are TRBV27 and TRBJ2-3; 7 bases align to TRBD1. The V gene's germline CDR1 is MNHEY and CDR2 SMNVEV (reference sequence). This CDR3 region has 14 residues. The ends lost 6 bases at V and 5 bases at J; junction bases unmatched: 8. CDR3 region: CASRIRQGGDTQYF. CDR3 sequence (DNA): TGTGCCAGCAGGATACGACAGGGTGGAGATACGCAGTATTTT.

The V gene is TRBV5-5, the J gene TRBJ1-4; D is undetermined. CDR3 length: 14 residues. V lost 0 bases, J lost 0 bases, and 3 bases lay in between. Germline lookup yields CDR1 SGHKS and CDR2 YYEKEE (reference sequence). CDR3 region: CASSLASTNEKLFF. The CDR3 DNA reads as TGTGCCAGCAGCTTGGCCTCAACTAATGAAAAACTGTTTTTT.

Only a few counts were recorded for this clone. The chain joins TRBV5-1 to TRBJ2-1; D is possibly TRBD2 (5 bases). Germline-derived CDR1 and CDR2 are SGHRS and YFSETQ. This CDR3 has 13 amino acids. V was clipped by 5 bases and J by 0 bases, with 6 bases between them. CDR3 DNA sequence: TGCGCCAGCAGACGGGACTCCTACAATGAGCAGTTCTTC. Its translation is CASRRDSYNEQFF.

The chain joins TRBV7-9 to TRBJ1-1, with D possibly matching TRBD1 (6 bases). CDR1 is SEHNR and CDR2 is FQNEAQ in the germline V gene (reference sequence). CDR3 length equals 17 residues. Trimming removed 3 bases from V and 3 bases from J, with 20 bases in between. Here the CDR3 reads CASSFRITGREDTEAFF. In DNA, the CDR3 is TGTGCCAGCAGCTTCCGGATCACAGGGCGAGAGGACACTGAAGCTTTCTTT.

The chain employs TRBV10-3 and TRBJ1-2; D call uncertain. The V gene's germline CDR1 is ENHRY and CDR2 SYGVKD. The V end lost 7 bases, the J end lost 3 bases, and 6 bases lay between the germline ends. The CDR3 has 11 residues. This CDR3 is CAIMRDYGYTF. The CDR3 DNA reads as TGTGCCATCATGAGAGACTATGGCTACACCTTC.

The V gene is TRBV9, the J gene TRBJ2-5; 9 bases agree with TRBD2. CDR3 length: 15 residues. Trimming cost V 4 bases and J 1 base; bases outside gene matches: 5. Germline assignment: CDR1 SGDLS and CDR2 YYNGEE. The CDR3 DNA reads as TGTGCCAGCAGCTCTAGCGGGATCTTCCAAGAGACCCAGTACTTC. Translation gives CASSSSGIFQETQYF.

Here the CDR3 reads CASSAPDSNQPQHF. DNA for the CDR3: TGTGCCAGCAGTGCACCAGATAGCAATCAGCCCCAGCATTTT. V and J are TRBV2 and TRBJ1-5; unclear D gene. The CDR3 is made up of 14 amino acids. V was trimmed by 4 bases and J by 0 bases, leaving 7 bases between them. Germline lookup yields CDR1 SNHLY and CDR2 FYNNEI.

DNA for the CDR3: TGTGCCAGCAGTTTAGTTTCTAACACTGAAGCTTTCTTT. It yields the protein CASSLVSNTEAFF. The chain couples TRBV28 to TRBJ1-1, with unresolved D. Trimming pared 2 bases from V and 2 bases from J, leaving 6 bases between. In germline, CDR1 is MDHEN, CDR2 SYDVKM. The CDR3 covers 13 residues.

This clone was seen a single time. This chain links TRBV18 with TRBJ2-7; 7 bases fit TRBD1. V lost 3 bases to trimming and J lost 5 bases; unmatched junction nucleotides: 1. Germline lookup yields CDR1 KGHSH and CDR2 LQKENI. The CDR3 covers 12 residues. The chain's CDR3 is CASSPQGDEQYF. In DNA form, the CDR3 reads TGTGCCAGCTCACCCCAGGGGGACGAGCAGTACTTC.

This clone was observed a handful of times. This rearrangement joins TRBV12-1 to TRBJ1-5; no DNA check was done on the table's D call, TRBD1. TRBV12-1 is designated a pseudogene. There are 15 residues in the CDR3. As DNA, the CDR3 is TGTGCTAACCTTACAGAGGGGGAGAGGGGACAGCCCCAGCATTTT. Its protein is CANLTEGERGQPQHF.

This clone was seen once. J is TRBJ2-1 and V is TRBV4-1; TRBD2 agrees at 7 bases. The V gene end was trimmed by 1 base and the J gene end by 4 bases; junction bases not matched to a gene: 4. The germline V gene has CDR1 MGHRA and CDR2 YSYEKL. The CDR3 is 15 amino acids. The CDR3 DNA reads as TGCGCCAGCAGCCAAGCGGGAGGACCGTACAATGAGCAGTTCTTC. Translation: CASSQAGGPYNEQFF.

This chain connects TRBV4-1 to TRBJ1-4; D is unclear. The V gene's germline CDR1 is MGHRA and CDR2 YSYEKL. Trimming cost V 0 bases and J 8 bases, with 10 bases left between them. There are 14 residues in the CDR3. The CDR3 sequence is CASSQERGAEKLFF. The CDR3 nucleotides read TGCGCCAGCAGCCAAGAAAGAGGTGCAGAAAAACTGTTTTTT.

The rearrangement links TRBV11-2 to TRBJ2-1; possibly TRBD1 for D (6 bases). Looked up from germline, CDR1 is SGHAT and CDR2 is FQNNGV. V was cut by 6 bases and J by 4 bases, with 13 bases left in between. The CDR3 runs 14 residues. CDR3 coding DNA: TGTGCCAGCAGTGGGACACTTCTTTACAATGAGCAGTTCTTC. It yields the protein CASSGTLLYNEQFF.

The chain couples TRBV9 to TRBJ1-1; TRBD1 might be the D (6 bases). V was clipped by 3 bases and J by 5 bases, with 11 bases between them. Germline V CDR1 and CDR2: SGDLS, YYNGEE. CDR3 length equals 13 residues. This CDR3 is CASSDEGDTEAFF. For the CDR3, the DNA is TGTGCCAGCAGCGACGAGGGGGATACTGAAGCTTTCTTT.